This passage covers 20 T cell receptor beta chains from one sample sequenced in a study of blood T cell repertoires in COVID-19. Assay used: immunoSEQ multiplex PCR; TCRdb lists only in-frame clones, some missing. The sample contains 66,000 or so clones, around 80% of which appear only once. Sequencing input: peripheral blood. The receptors were gathered from a human donor in a cohort sampled during active COVID-19.

This chain joins TRBV24-1 and TRBJ2-2; unclear D gene. V dropped 9 bases and J dropped 6 bases, with 10 bases sitting between them. CDR1 KGHDR and CDR2 SFDVKD come from the germline V gene. The length of the CDR3 is 12 residues. CDR3 DNA sequence: TGTGCCACCGGAACAGTACCCGGGGAGCTGTTTTTT. Its translation is CATGTVPGELFF.

This clone has more than one count but fewer than ten. The J gene is TRBJ1-2, the V gene TRBV5-5; 9 nucleotides match TRBD1. Germline loops: CDR1 SGHKS, CDR2 YYEKEE (reference sequence). The CDR3 runs to 14 residues. With 3 bases clipped from V and 6 bases from J, the junction kept 6 bases outside the gene matches. CDR3 in DNA: TGTGCCAGCAGCTCAGGGACAGGGAGGGATGGCTACACCTTC. Translated, it gives CASSSGTGRDGYTF.

This rearrangement joins TRBV27 to TRBJ2-3; 14 nucleotides line up with TRBD2. There are 17 residues in the CDR3. The germline V gene encodes CDR1 MNHEY and CDR2 SMNVEV (reference sequence). The V gene end was trimmed by 3 bases and the J gene end by 4 bases; junction bases not matched to a gene: 6. The CDR3 sequence is CASSLTSGRASPDTQYF. CDR3 coding DNA: TGTGCCAGCAGTTTGACTAGCGGGAGGGCCAGCCCAGATACGCAGTATTTT.

J is TRBJ2-2 and V is TRBV28; 9 bases fit TRBD1. The CDR3 spans 14 residues. Germline values: CDR1 MDHEN, CDR2 SYDVKM. Losses at the gene ends were 8 bases for V and 2 bases for J; bases not matched to a gene: 3. The CDR3 coding sequence is TGTGCCAGCTGGGGACAGGGAAACACCGGGGAGCTGTTTTTT. Its translation is CASWGQGNTGELFF.

This chain uses TRBV28 with TRBJ2-7; D uncertain. Trimming left V 4 bases short and J 4 bases short, with 17 bases between. This CDR3 spans 15 amino acids. Germline V CDR1 and CDR2: MDHEN, SYDVKM. The CDR3 DNA is TGTGCCAGCAGTTCCTCCGTGAGGTCCCCATACGAGCAGTACTTC. Amino acid sequence: CASSSSVRSPYEQYF.

This chain uses TRBV7-9 with TRBJ1-2; tentatively, D is TRBD1 (5 bases). Germline assignment: CDR1 SEHNR and CDR2 FQNEAQ (reference sequence). The CDR3 covers 13 residues. V shed 2 bases and J shed 4 bases, with 8 bases lying between them. The CDR3 reads CASSLLQGYGYTF. CDR3 nucleotide sequence: TGTGCCAGCAGCTTACTCCAGGGCTATGGCTACACCTTC.

V is TRBV15 and J is TRBJ1-2, with D possibly matching TRBD1 (6 bases). The CDR3 is 14 residues long. Deletions cut 7 bases from V and 0 bases from J, with 12 bases between. Germline V gene sequence: CDR1 LNHNV, CDR2 YYDKDF (reference sequence). This CDR3 is CATNRGGPNYGYTF. The CDR3 DNA follows: TGTGCCACCAACCGAGGGGGACCTAACTATGGCTACACCTTC.

J is TRBJ1-2 and V is TRBV7-2, with D uncertain. CDR1 SGHTA and CDR2 FQGNSA come from the germline V gene. The CDR3 runs to 13 residues. With 5 bases removed from V and 4 bases from J, the gap between germline ends came to 11 bases. Written as DNA, the CDR3 is TGTGCCAGCAGCCCAGAGCGGATCTATGGCTACACCTTC. It yields the protein CASSPERIYGYTF.

This clone was picked up many times. V gene TRBV5-5 combines with J gene TRBJ1-2; the D is unclear. Deletions cut 0 bases from V and 4 bases from J, with 13 bases between. Germline CDR1 reads SGHKS; CDR2 reads YYEKEE (reference sequence). The CDR3 length is 15 residues. CDR3 sequence: CASSLDFFPGYGYTF. The CDR3 DNA follows: TGTGCCAGCAGCTTGGACTTCTTTCCGGGCTATGGCTACACCTTC.

The chain has TRBV28 and TRBJ1-3; tentative D call: TRBD1 (6 bases). Trimming cost V 3 bases and J 1 base, with 13 bases left between them. The CDR3 contains 16 residues. Looked up from germline, CDR1 is MDHEN and CDR2 is SYDVKM. The CDR3 DNA follows: TGTGCCAGCAGTTTGTCTCGCAGGGGTTCTGGAAACACCATATATTTT. Translation gives CASSLSRRGSGNTIYF.

The chain recombines TRBV28 with TRBJ1-5; 10 positions match TRBD1. V shed 6 bases, J shed 2 bases, and the junction held 7 bases outside the gene matches. Germline loops: CDR1 MDHEN, CDR2 SYDVKM. The length of the CDR3 is 16 residues. In DNA form, the CDR3 reads TGTGCCAGCAGCCCTCTTGGGACAGGGGGCAATCAGCCCCAGCATTTT. Protein: CASSPLGTGGNQPQHF.

Only a few counts were recorded for this clone. This chain joins TRBV7-8 and TRBJ2-7; 11 bases map to TRBD2. Per the germline V gene, CDR1 is SGHVS and CDR2 is FQNEAQ. The CDR3 runs 14 residues. J was trimmed by 7 bases and V by 5 bases; bases with no gene match: 7. The CDR3 protein is CASSRGTSGGEQYF. DNA for the CDR3: TGTGCCAGCAGCCGTGGCACTAGCGGGGGAGAGCAGTACTTC.

This rearrangement joins TRBV5-4 to TRBJ2-7, with 12 bases matching TRBD2. J lost 5 bases, V lost 0 bases, and 9 bases had no gene match. This CDR3 is 17 amino acids long. CDR1 and CDR2 from the germline V gene are SGHNT and YYREEE (reference sequence). The CDR3 is CASSLGGASGRANEQYF. DNA for the CDR3: TGTGCCAGCAGCTTGGGAGGGGCTAGCGGGAGGGCTAACGAGCAGTACTTC.

The J gene is TRBJ2-2, the V gene TRBV28; D is uncertain. V lost 2 bases and J 4 bases, leaving 11 bases between the germline ends. The CDR3 contains 15 residues. The germline V gene encodes CDR1 MDHEN and CDR2 SYDVKM. CDR3 protein: CASSLGHPGTGELFF. As DNA, the CDR3 is TGTGCCAGCAGTTTAGGTCATCCGGGCACCGGGGAGCTGTTTTTT.

The J gene is TRBJ2-1, the V gene TRBV9, with 8 bases that match TRBD2. Germline CDR1 reads SGDLS; CDR2 reads YYNGEE. The CDR3 has 15 amino acids. V shed 3 bases and J 8 bases; nucleotides not matched to a gene: 10. CDR3 nucleotides: TGTGCCAGCAGCGCAGCGGGAGCGGCGTTCGATGAGCAGTTCTTC. Its translation: CASSAAGAAFDEQFF.

The chain couples TRBV6-2 or TRBV6-3 to TRBJ1-4, with a tentative D call TRBD1 (5 bases). Germline assignment: CDR1 MNHEY and CDR2 SVGEGT. This CDR3 has 17 amino acids. V was trimmed by 0 bases and J by 8 bases, leaving 19 bases between them. DNA for the CDR3: TGTGCCAGCAGTTACTCCCCCGGGAGGGGCGGAAGAGAAAAACTGTTTTTT. It is translated as CASSYSPGRGGREKLFF.

The chain couples TRBV28 to TRBJ2-7, with TRBD1 matching 8 bases. V dropped 6 bases and J dropped 5; count of bases not matched to a gene: 9. The germline V gene has CDR1 MDHEN and CDR2 SYDVKM. The CDR3 runs to 14 residues. The CDR3 region has the DNA TGTGCCAGCAGCCTCAGGGGGCATGGAAACGAGCAGTACTTC. This encodes CASSLRGHGNEQYF.

The rearrangement joins TRBV4-2 to TRBJ2-7; weak D call: TRBD1 (7 bases). The V end was cut by 3 bases, the J end by 4 bases, with 13 bases between. The CDR3 is made up of 14 amino acids. Germline loops: CDR1 LGHNA, CDR2 YNFKEQ. The CDR3 loop is CASSQGGQQYEQYF. The CDR3 region has the DNA TGTGCCAGCAGCCAGGGGGGACAGCAATACGAGCAGTACTTC.

The rearrangement uses TRBV30 and TRBJ1-6; 7 nucleotides line up with TRBD1. Germline V gene lookup returns CDR1 GTSNPN and CDR2 SVGIG (reference sequence). CDR3 size: 14 residues. The V segment lost 0 bases and the J segment 8 bases; nucleotides outside the gene matches: 4. CDR3 in amino acids: CAWSVRQGDSPLHF. The CDR3 DNA is TGTGCCTGGAGTGTACGCCAGGGGGATTCACCCCTCCACTTT.

V is TRBV6-2 or TRBV6-3 and J is TRBJ1-6, with D unresolved. Germline CDR1 and CDR2: MNHEY and SVGEGT. This CDR3 comprises 15 residues. V was cut by 2 bases and J by 7 bases, with 12 bases left in between. The CDR3 sequence: CASSYGGVYNSPLHF. In nucleotides, the CDR3 is TGTGCCAGCAGTTACGGCGGAGTTTACAATTCACCCCTCCACTTT.